Listed below are T cell receptor beta chains from one sample, sequenced in a study of T-cell reconstitution after alpha-beta-depleted transplantation in children. Via MiXCR, TCRdb re-called the PCR reads, giving one row per CDR3 protein. The sample includes more than 45,000 distinct CDR3 sequences, about 50% seen only once; the top ten take 35% to 40%. The source material was peripheral blood, sampled before TCRalphabeta/CD19-depleted stem cell transplant. These TCRs come from a boy under three years old with SCID, due to receive a stem cell transplant. Each CDR3 is given without its conserved first and last residue. For some rows the clone size is stated as once, few or many, or as a class when expanded; others skip it.

.	TRBV4-1	12	TRBJ1-1	ASSQDGTNTEAF
.	TRBV6-2/TRBV6-3	12	TRBJ2-2	ASSVGTGSGELF
.	TRBV7-6	12	TRBJ2-7	ASSPRDGGYEQY
.	TRBV27	12	TRBJ2-5	ASSLGGGRETQY
.	TRBV12-3/TRBV12-4	13	TRBJ2-2	ASGLGHLNTGELF
.	TRBV7-6	12	TRBJ2-2	ASSEHNPTGELF
.	TRBV20-1	11	TRBJ1-1	SPRAGVGTEAF
.	TRBV20-1	16	TRBJ1-5	SAAGSEAGEVWNQPQH
.	TRBV20-1	11	TRBJ2-5	SALGQSQETQY
.	TRBV5-1	12	TRBJ1-1	ASSLGSGYTEAF
.	TRBV20-1	14	TRBJ2-7	SARDYRGRRAYEQY
.	TRBV5-6	13	TRBJ2-3	ASSLDLARTDTQY
few	TRBV20-1	10	TRBJ2-5	SARTGEETQY
.	TRBV15	13	TRBJ1-5	ATSRDRGVNQPQH
few	TRBV7-9	12	TRBJ2-5	ASGGQEPRGTQY
.	TRBV7-9	11	TRBJ1-1	ASSFEQRDEAF
few	TRBV5-5	10	TRBJ2-5	ASSLQLETQY
.	TRBV3-1	10	TRBJ2-7	ASSLSNGERY
.	TRBV6-1	13	TRBJ2-1	ASSPGTSIYNEQF
.	TRBV20-1	13	TRBJ1-5	SAEPGGGVNQPQH
.	TRBV5-1	12	TRBJ2-7	ASSSPGGPYEQY
.	TRBV7-2	13	TRBJ2-7	ASSYLGTRGYEQY
few	TRBV7-9	10	TRBJ2-5	ASSSEWQTQY
.	TRBV29-1	15	TRBJ2-5	SVRARRGRRRQETQY
.	TRBV20-1	11	.	SAGPSGQETQY
few	TRBV5-1	12	TRBJ1-1	ASSLGDRDTEAF
.	TRBV2	13	TRBJ1-1	ASSDVGGEGTEAF
.	TRBV4-1	12	TRBJ2-7	ASSQGAGDYEQY
.	TRBV6-2/TRBV6-3	15	TRBJ2-3	ASSYTPDRARTDTQY
.	TRBV27	13	TRBJ2-4	ASSWGHTNKNIQY
.	TRBV7-3	11	TRBJ2-5	ASSKGRDETQY
.	TRBV20-1	13	TRBJ2-5	SARVRGQESETQY
.	TRBV3-1	12	TRBJ2-7	ASSQGLVAYEQY
.	TRBV7-9	15	TRBJ2-3	ASRGGSPILSTDTQY
few	TRBV5-1	12	TRBJ1-2	ASSSQAFNYGYT
.	TRBV4-1	14	TRBJ2-5	ASSHPAGGEQETQY
.	TRBV15	11	TRBJ1-1	ATSREPAEGAF
.	TRBV5-6	11	TRBJ1-1	ASSLGHERRAF